At least ten counts were recorded for the clone carrying this TCR beta chain. The CDR3 has 10 residues. The germline V gene encodes CDR1 LNHDA and CDR2 SQIVND (reference sequence). The sample is drawn from a study of T cells in Graves' hyperthyroidism and ophthalmopathy. From RNA transcripts, TCR beta CDR3 regions were amplified. The HTBI set primed first-round TCR CDR3 RT-PCR. MiXCR was run by TCRdb on the multiplex PCR reads, yielding one entry per CDR3 protein. The sample includes 750,000 to 900,000 distinct CDR3 sequences, around 39% of them seen just once. Across 18 months, stable Graves' hyperthyroidism was marked by no progression to ophthalmopathy.

This receptor was taken from a young man with Graves' hyperthyroidism. The sequencing sample was made of blood. The V and J genes are TRBV19 and TRBJ2-7, with D tentatively TRBD1 or TRBD2 (5 bases each). Written as DNA, the CDR3 is TGTGGCAGCAGGGAGTACGAGCAGTACTTC. It encodes CGSREYEQYF.